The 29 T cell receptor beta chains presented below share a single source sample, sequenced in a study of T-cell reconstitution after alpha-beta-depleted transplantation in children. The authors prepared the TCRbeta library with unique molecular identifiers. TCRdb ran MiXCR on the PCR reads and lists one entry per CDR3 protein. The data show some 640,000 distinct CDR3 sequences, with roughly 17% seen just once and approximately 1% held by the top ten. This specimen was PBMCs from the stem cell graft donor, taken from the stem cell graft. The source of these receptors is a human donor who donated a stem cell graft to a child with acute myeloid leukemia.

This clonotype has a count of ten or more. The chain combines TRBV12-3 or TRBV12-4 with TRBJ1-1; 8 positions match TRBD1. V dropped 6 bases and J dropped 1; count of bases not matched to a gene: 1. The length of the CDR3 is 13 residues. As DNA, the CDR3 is TGTGCCAGCAGGGACAGGGAGAACACTGAAGCTTTCTTT. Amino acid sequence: CASRDRENTEAFF.

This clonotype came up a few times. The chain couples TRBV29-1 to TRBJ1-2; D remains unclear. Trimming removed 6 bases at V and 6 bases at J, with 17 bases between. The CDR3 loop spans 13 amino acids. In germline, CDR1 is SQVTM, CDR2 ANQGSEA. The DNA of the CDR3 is TGCAGCGTGGAGCCATTTGGGAATAATGGCTACACCTTC. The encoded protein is CSVEPFGNNGYTF. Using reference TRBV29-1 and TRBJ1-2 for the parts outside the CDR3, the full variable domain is SAVISQKPSRDICQRGTSLTIQCQVDSQVTMMFWYRQQPGQSLTLIATANQGSEATYESGFVIDKFPISRPNLTFSTLTVSNMSPEDSSIYLCSVEPFGNNGYTFGSGTRLTVV.

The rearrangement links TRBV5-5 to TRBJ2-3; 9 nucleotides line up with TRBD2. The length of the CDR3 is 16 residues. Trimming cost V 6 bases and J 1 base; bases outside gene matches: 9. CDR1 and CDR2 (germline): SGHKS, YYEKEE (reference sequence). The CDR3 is CASTRRASGGTDTQYF. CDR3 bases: TGTGCCAGCACCCGACGGGCTAGCGGGGGCACAGATACGCAGTATTTT.

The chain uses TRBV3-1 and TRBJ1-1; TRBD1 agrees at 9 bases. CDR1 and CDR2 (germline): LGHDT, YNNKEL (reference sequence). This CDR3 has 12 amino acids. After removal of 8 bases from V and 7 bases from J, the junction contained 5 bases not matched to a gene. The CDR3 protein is CASGTGRSEAFF. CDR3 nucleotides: TGTGCCAGCGGGACAGGGCGGAGTGAAGCTTTCTTT.

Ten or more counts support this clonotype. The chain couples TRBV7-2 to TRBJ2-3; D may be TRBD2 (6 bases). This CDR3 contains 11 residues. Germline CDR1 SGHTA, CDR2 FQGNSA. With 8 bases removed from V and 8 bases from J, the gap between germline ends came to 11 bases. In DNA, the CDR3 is TGTGCCAGCCCAGCCGGGGGTACGCAGTATTTT. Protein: CASPAGGTQYF.

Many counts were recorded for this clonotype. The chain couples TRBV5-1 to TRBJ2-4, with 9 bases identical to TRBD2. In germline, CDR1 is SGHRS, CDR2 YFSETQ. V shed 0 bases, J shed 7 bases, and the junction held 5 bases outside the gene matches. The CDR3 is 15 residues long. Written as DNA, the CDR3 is TGCGCCAGCAGCTTGGAGGCGGGGGGGATGAACATTCAGTACTTC. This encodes CASSLEAGGMNIQYF.

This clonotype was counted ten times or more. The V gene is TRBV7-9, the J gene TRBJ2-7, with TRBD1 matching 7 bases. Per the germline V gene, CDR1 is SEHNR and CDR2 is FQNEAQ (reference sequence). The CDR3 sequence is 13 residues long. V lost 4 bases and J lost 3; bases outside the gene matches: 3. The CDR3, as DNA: TGTGCCAGCAGCTCCGGGACAGACTACGAGCAGTACGTC. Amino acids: CASSSGTDYEQYV.

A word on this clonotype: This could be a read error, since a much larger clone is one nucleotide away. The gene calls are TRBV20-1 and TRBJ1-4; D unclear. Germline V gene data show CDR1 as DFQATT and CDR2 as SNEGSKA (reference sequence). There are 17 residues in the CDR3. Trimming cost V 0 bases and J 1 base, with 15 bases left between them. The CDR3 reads CSAREEGQRRTNEKLFF. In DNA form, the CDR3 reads TGCAGTGCTAGAGAAGAGGGTCAAAGGCGAACTAATGAAAAACTGTTTTTT.

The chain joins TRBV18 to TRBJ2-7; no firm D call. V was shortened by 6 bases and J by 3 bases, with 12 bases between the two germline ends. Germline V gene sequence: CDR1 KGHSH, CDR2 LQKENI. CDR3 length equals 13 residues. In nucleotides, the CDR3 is TGTGCCAGCTCCTCGCCGTCCCTCTACGAGCAGTACTTC. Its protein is CASSSPSLYEQYF. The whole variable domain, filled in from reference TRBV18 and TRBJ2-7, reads NAGVMQNPRHLVRRRGQEARLRCSPMKGHSHVYWYRQLPEEGLKFMVYLQKENIIDESGMPKERFSAEFPKEGPSILRIQQVVRGDSAAYFCASSSPSLYEQYFGPGTRLTVT.

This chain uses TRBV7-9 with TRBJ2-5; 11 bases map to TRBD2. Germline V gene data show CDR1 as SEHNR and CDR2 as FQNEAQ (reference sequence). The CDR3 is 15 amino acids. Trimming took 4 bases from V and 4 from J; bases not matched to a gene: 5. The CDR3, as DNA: TGTGCCAGCAGCTCCTCACTAGCGGGGGCAGAGACCCAGTACTTC. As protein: CASSSSLAGAETQYF.

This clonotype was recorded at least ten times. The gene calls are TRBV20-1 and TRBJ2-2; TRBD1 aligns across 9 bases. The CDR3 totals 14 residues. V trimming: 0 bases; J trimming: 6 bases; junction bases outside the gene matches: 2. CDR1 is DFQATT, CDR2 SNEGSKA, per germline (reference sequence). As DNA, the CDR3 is TGCAGTGCTAGAGACCGGACAGGGGCCGGGGAGCTGTTTTTT. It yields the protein CSARDRTGAGELFF.

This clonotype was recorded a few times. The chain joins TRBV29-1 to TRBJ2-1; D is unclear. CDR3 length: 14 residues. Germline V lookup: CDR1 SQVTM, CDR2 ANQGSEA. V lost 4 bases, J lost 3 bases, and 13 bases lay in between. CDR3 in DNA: TGCAGCGTTGCCGGCTTTCTTAGCTACAATGAGCAGTTCTTC. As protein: CSVAGFLSYNEQFF.

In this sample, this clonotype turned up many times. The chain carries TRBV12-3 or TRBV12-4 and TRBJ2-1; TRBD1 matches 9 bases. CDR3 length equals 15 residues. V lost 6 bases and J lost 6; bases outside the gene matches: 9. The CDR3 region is CASSLGTGPGNEQFF. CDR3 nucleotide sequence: TGTGCCAGCAGCCTCGGGACAGGGCCGGGCAATGAGCAGTTCTTC.

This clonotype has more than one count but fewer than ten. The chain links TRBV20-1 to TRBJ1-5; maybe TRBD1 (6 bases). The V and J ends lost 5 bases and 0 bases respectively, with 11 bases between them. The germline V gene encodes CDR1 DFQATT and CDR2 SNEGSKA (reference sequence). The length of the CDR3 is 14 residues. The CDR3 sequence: CSAGTSYSNQPQHF. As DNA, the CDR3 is TGCAGTGCTGGGACATCATATAGCAATCAGCCCCAGCATTTT.

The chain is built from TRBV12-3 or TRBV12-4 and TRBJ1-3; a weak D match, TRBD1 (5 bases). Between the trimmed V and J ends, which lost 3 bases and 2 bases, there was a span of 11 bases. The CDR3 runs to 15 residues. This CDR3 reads CASSLGDLPGNTIYF. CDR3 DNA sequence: TGTGCCAGCAGTTTGGGGGATCTTCCTGGAAACACCATATATTTT.

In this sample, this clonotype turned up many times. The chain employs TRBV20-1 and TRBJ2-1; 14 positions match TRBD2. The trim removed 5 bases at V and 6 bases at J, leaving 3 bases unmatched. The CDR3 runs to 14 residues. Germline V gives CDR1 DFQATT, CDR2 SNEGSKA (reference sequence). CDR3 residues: CSAGLAGGLNEQFF. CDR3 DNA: TGCAGTGCTGGACTAGCGGGGGGCCTCAATGAGCAGTTCTTC.

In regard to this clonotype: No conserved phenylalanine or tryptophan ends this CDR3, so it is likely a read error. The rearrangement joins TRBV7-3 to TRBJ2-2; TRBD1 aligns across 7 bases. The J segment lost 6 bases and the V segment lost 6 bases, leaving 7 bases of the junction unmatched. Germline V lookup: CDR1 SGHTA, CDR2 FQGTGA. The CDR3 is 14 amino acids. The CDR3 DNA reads TGTGCCAGCAGACTCCTCACAGGGGCCGGGGAGCTGTTTTCT. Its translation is CASRLLTGAGELFS.

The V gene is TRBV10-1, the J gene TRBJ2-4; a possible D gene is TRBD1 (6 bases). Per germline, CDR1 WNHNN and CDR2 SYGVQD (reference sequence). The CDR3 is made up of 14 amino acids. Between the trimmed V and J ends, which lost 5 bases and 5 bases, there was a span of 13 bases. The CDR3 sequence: CASSYFRTENIQYF. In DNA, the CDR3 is TGCGCCAGCAGTTACTTCCGGACAGAAAACATTCAGTACTTC.

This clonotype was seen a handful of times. The CDR3 loop is CASSLVPAPNTEAFF. In DNA, the CDR3 is TGTGCCAGCAGCTTAGTCCCAGCCCCGAACACTGAAGCTTTCTTT. V is TRBV7-2 and J is TRBJ1-1; D is ambiguous. Germline CDR1 and CDR2: SGHTA and FQGNSA. Trimming took off 1 base at V and 1 base at J, with 10 bases between the two ends. The CDR3 spans 15 residues.

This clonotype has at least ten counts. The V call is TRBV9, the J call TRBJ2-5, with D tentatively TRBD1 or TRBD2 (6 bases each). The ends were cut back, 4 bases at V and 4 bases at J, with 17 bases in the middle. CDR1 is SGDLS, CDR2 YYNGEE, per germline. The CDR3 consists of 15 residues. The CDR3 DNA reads TGTGCCAGCAGCCCTAGGGGGGTTCACACAGAGACCCAGTACTTC. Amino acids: CASSPRGVHTETQYF.

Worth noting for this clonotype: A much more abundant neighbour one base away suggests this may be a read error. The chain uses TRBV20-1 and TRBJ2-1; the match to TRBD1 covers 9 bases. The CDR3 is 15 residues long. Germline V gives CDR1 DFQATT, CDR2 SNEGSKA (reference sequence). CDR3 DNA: TGCTGTGCTAGAACCCCCGGGACAGGGTCGGGTGAGCAGTTCTTC. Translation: CCARTPGTGSGEQFF.

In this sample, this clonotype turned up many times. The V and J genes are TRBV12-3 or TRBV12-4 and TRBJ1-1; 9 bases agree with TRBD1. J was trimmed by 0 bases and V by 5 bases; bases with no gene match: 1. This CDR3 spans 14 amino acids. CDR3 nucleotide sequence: TGTGCCAGCAGTGGACAGGGGCTGAACACTGAAGCTTTCTTT. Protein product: CASSGQGLNTEAFF.

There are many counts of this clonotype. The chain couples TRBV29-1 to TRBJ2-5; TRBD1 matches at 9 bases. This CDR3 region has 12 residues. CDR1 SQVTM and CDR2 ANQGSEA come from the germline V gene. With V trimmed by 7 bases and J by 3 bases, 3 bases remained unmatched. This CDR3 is CSARTGEETQYF. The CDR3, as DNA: TGCAGCGCTCGGACAGGGGAAGAGACCCAGTACTTC.

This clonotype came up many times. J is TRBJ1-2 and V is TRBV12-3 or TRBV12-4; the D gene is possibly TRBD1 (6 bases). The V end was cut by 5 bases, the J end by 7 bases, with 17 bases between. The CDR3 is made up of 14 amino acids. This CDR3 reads CASSAQQGHGGYTF. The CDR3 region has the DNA TGTGCCAGCAGTGCACAGCAGGGGCACGGTGGCTACACCTTC.

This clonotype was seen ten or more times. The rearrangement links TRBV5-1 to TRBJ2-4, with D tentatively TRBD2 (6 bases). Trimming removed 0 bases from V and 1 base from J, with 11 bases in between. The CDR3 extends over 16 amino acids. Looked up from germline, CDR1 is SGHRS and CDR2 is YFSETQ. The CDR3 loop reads CASSLAGERAKNIQYF. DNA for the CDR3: TGCGCCAGCAGCTTGGCGGGGGAAAGGGCCAAAAACATTCAGTACTTC.

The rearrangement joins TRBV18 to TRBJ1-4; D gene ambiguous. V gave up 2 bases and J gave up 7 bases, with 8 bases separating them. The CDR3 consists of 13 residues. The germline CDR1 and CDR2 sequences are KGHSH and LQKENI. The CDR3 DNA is TGTGCCAGCTCACCATTGAAGGCTGAAAAACTGTTTTTT. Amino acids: CASSPLKAEKLFF.

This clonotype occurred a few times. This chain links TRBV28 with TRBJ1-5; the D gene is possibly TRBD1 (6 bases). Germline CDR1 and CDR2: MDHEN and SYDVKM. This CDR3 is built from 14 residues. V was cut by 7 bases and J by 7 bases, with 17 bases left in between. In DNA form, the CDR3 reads TGTGCCAGCATGCGGAGGGGGGTGAGGCAGCCCCAGCATTTT. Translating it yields CASMRRGVRQPQHF. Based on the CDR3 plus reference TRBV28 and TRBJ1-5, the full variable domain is DVKVTQSSRYLVKRTGEKVFLECVQDMDHENMFWYRQDPGLGLRLIYFSYDVKMKEKGDIPEGYSVSREKKERFSLILESASTNQTSMYLCASMRRGVRQPQHFGDGTRLSIL.

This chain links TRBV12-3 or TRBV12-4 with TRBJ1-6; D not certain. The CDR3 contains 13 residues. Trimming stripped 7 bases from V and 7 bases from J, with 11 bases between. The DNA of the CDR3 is TGTGCCAGCAATCGGGGTCCCAATTCACCCCTCCACTTT. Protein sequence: CASNRGPNSPLHF.

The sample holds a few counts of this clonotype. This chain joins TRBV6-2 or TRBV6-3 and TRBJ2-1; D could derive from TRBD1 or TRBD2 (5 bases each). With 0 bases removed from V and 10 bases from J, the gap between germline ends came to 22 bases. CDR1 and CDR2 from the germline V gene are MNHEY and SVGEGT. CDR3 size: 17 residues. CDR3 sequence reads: CASSYSGRQSSWGEQFF. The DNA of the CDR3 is TGTGCCAGCAGTTACTCTGGGAGACAGAGCTCTTGGGGGGAGCAGTTCTTC.